These 18 T cell receptor beta chains were all obtained from the same sample, sequenced in a study of PD-L1 blockade in urothelial cancer. TCRdb's table, derived via immunoSEQ multiplex PCR, lists solely in-frame clones and lacks some. Altogether about 50,000 clones are present, more than 75% being singletons, with the ten largest covering under 2.5%. As for time point: peripheral blood 6 weeks after treatment start. The sample here was PBMCs, taken around atezolizumab (anti-PD-L1) treatment. The receptors were sampled from a man in his sixties with urothelial cancer.

V usage is TRBV2 and J usage is TRBJ2-3; D ambiguous. Trimming cost V 0 bases and J 0 bases, with 4 bases left between them. The germline V gene encodes CDR1 SNHLY and CDR2 FYNNEI. The CDR3 is 14 residues long. The CDR3 sequence is CASSEATSTDTQYF. CDR3 nucleotide sequence: TGTGCCAGCAGTGAAGCGACTAGCACAGATACGCAGTATTTT.

This chain uses TRBV19 with TRBJ1-5, with 11 bases identical to TRBD1. Germline values: CDR1 LNHDA, CDR2 SQIVND (reference sequence). The CDR3 runs to 16 residues. Losses at the gene ends were 7 bases for V and 4 bases for J; bases not matched to a gene: 9. CDR3 DNA sequence: TGTGCCAGTACCCTTCGGACAGGGGGCAAAAATCAGCCCCAGCATTTT. Translation: CASTLRTGGKNQPQHF.

V and J are TRBV5-1 and TRBJ2-1; D unresolved. Germline loops: CDR1 SGHRS, CDR2 YFSETQ. Trimming shortened V by 1 base and J by 0 bases, and 14 bases separated the two germline ends. The CDR3 has 17 amino acids. The CDR3 bases are TGCGCCAGCAGCTTGATCCGAAAGCAAACCTCCTACAATGAGCAGTTCTTC. Its translation: CASSLIRKQTSYNEQFF.

This chain's CDR3 is CASREGSETQYF. CDR3 coding DNA: TGTGCCAGCAGGGAGGGGTCCGAGACCCAGTACTTC. The chain uses TRBV2 and TRBJ2-5, with D tentatively TRBD2 (6 bases). V shed 6 bases and J shed 5 bases, with 10 bases lying between them. Germline V gene lookup returns CDR1 SNHLY and CDR2 FYNNEI. CDR3 size: 12 residues.

The chain carries TRBV19 and TRBJ2-2; a weak D match, TRBD1 (6 bases). Germline V gene sequence: CDR1 LNHDA, CDR2 SQIVND (reference sequence). CDR3 length: 17 residues. Deletions cut 6 bases from V and 4 bases from J, with 21 bases between. This CDR3 reads CASRSDRLFGGTGELFF. CDR3 DNA sequence: TGTGCCAGTAGGTCAGACAGGCTCTTCGGAGGCACCGGGGAGCTGTTTTTT.

As DNA, the CDR3 is TGTGCCAGCAGTTACTTCGGGACAGACCAAGAGACCCAGTACTTC. Its protein product is CASSYFGTDQETQYF. J is TRBJ2-5 and V is TRBV28, with 7 bases aligning to TRBD1. CDR1 is MDHEN and CDR2 is SYDVKM in the germline V gene. V lost 4 bases, J lost 0 bases, and 5 bases stayed unmatched. There are 15 residues in the CDR3.

The gene calls are TRBV7-9 and TRBJ2-7; 10 positions agree with TRBD1. With 7 bases clipped from V and 5 bases from J, the junction kept 5 bases outside the gene matches. Germline lookup yields CDR1 SEHNR and CDR2 FQNEAQ (reference sequence). There are 13 residues in the CDR3. DNA for the CDR3: TGTGCCAGCAACCGGGACAGGGGCCACGAGCAGTACTTC. Translated, it gives CASNRDRGHEQYF.

The J gene is TRBJ1-5, the V gene TRBV19; maybe TRBD1 (6 bases). The V gene's germline CDR1 is LNHDA and CDR2 SQIVND (reference sequence). Trimming cost V 10 bases and J 0 bases, with 16 bases left between them. This CDR3 is built from 15 residues. CDR3 amino acids: CATLAQGSSNQPQHF. The CDR3 bases are TGTGCCACCTTGGCGCAGGGGAGTAGCAATCAGCCCCAGCATTTT.

V is TRBV7-2 and J is TRBJ2-7; D might be TRBD2 (5 bases). Per the germline V gene, CDR1 is SGHTA and CDR2 is FQGNSA. The V gene lost 5 bases and the J gene lost 7 bases, with 12 bases spanning the gap. CDR3 length equals 12 residues. CDR3 DNA sequence: TGTGCCAGCAGCCCGCAGAGGAGGGAGCAGTACTTC. Its translation is CASSPQRREQYF.

This clone was seen only a few times. The chain couples TRBV4-1 to TRBJ2-1; tentatively, D is TRBD1 (6 bases). Germline CDR1 MGHRA, CDR2 YSYEKL. The CDR3 has 17 amino acids. Trimming shortened V by 1 base and J by 0 bases, and 13 bases separated the two germline ends. CDR3 loop: CASSQGGLGVSYNEQFF. The CDR3 DNA sequence: TGCGCCAGCAGCCAAGGGGGGCTGGGAGTCTCCTACAATGAGCAGTTCTTC.

The chain has TRBV10-3 and TRBJ2-3, with TRBD2 identical over 8 bases. The CDR3 extends over 15 amino acids. After removal of 2 bases from V and 0 bases from J, the junction contained 1 base not matched to a gene. Germline V lookup: CDR1 ENHRY, CDR2 SYGVKD. The CDR3 sequence is CAISERGGSTDTQYF. DNA for the CDR3: TGTGCCATCAGTGAGCGGGGGGGTAGCACAGATACGCAGTATTTT.

V gene TRBV7-6 combines with J gene TRBJ2-7; the match to TRBD2 covers 7 bases. CDR1 and CDR2 from the germline V gene are SGHVS and FNYEAQ. The V gene end was trimmed by 1 base and the J gene end by 2 bases; junction bases not matched to a gene: 14. CDR3 length equals 18 residues. The CDR3 region is CASSLVLADPYNTYEQYF. The CDR3 region has the DNA TGTGCCAGCAGCTTAGTCCTAGCGGACCCCTATAATACCTACGAGCAGTACTTC.

The chain employs TRBV10-3 and TRBJ1-1; the D gene is possibly TRBD1 (5 bases). Trimming took off 2 bases at V and 4 bases at J, with 11 bases between the two ends. The V gene's germline CDR1 is ENHRY and CDR2 SYGVKD. This CDR3 has 14 residues. DNA of the CDR3: TGTGCCATCAGTGAGGGGACGGGGGGCACTGAAGCTTTCTTT. The encoded protein is CAISEGTGGTEAFF.

The genes are TRBV5-1 and TRBJ2-1, with D possibly being TRBD1 (5 bases). V was cut by 0 bases and J by 4 bases, with 14 bases left in between. CDR1 and CDR2 (germline): SGHRS, YFSETQ. This CDR3 region has 16 residues. The CDR3 is CASSLAAGNLYNEQFF. CDR3 coding DNA: TGCGCCAGCAGCTTGGCGGCAGGGAACCTTTACAATGAGCAGTTCTTC.

The chain combines TRBV19 with TRBJ1-5, with unresolved D. Germline V lookup: CDR1 LNHDA, CDR2 SQIVND (reference sequence). The V gene lost 3 bases and the J gene lost 2 bases, with 11 bases spanning the gap. The CDR3 extends over 15 amino acids. CDR3: CASSMSRMGNQPQHF. The CDR3 DNA follows: TGTGCCAGTAGTATGAGCAGGATGGGCAATCAGCCCCAGCATTTT.

The CDR3 spells CASRSSGANVLTF. The CDR3, as DNA: TGTGCCAGTAGAAGCTCTGGGGCCAACGTCCTGACTTTC. The J gene is TRBJ2-6, the V gene TRBV14; D uncertain. The CDR3 runs to 13 residues. Germline V gene sequence: CDR1 SGHDN, CDR2 FVKESK. Trimming left V 9 bases short and J 0 bases short, with 6 bases between.

The rearrangement uses TRBV5-1 and TRBJ2-1; 9 nucleotides match TRBD2. This CDR3 spans 16 amino acids. In germline, CDR1 is SGHRS, CDR2 YFSETQ. Trimming removed 1 base from V and 1 base from J; junction bases left unmatched: 3. CDR3 region: CASSLLAGGSYNEQFF. CDR3 in DNA: TGCGCCAGCAGCTTGCTGGCGGGGGGGTCCTACAATGAGCAGTTCTTC.

The CDR3: CASSSREGGDTDTQYF. The CDR3 DNA sequence: TGTGCCAGCAGCTCCCGGGAAGGGGGAGACACAGATACGCAGTATTTT. The chain couples TRBV7-2 to TRBJ2-3; possible D gene TRBD1, 6 bases. V lost 4 bases and J 2 bases, leaving 16 bases between the germline ends. Looked up from germline, CDR1 is SGHTA and CDR2 is FQGNSA. The length of the CDR3 is 16 residues.